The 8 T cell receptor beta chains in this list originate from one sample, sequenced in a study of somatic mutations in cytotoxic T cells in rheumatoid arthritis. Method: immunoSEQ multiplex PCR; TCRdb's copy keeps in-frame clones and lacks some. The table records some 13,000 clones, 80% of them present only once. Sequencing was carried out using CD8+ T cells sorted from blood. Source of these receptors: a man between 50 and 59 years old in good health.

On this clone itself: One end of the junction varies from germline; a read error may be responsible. CDR3 sequence (DNA): TGTACCAGCAGTTTAGAGGCAGGGGTAGGGGGAAGGGAGTACTTC. This sequence encodes CTSSLEAGVGGREYF. V is TRBV28 and J is TRBJ2-7, with D perhaps matching TRBD1 (6 bases). The CDR3 runs 15 residues. Germline V gene data show CDR1 as MDHEN and CDR2 as SYDVKM.

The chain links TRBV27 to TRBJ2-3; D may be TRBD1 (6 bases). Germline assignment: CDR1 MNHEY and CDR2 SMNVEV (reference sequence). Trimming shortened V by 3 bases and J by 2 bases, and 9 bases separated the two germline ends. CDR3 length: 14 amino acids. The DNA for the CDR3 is TGTGCCAGCAGTTTCGTGGGGGCCACAGATACGCAGTATTTT. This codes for CASSFVGATDTQYF.

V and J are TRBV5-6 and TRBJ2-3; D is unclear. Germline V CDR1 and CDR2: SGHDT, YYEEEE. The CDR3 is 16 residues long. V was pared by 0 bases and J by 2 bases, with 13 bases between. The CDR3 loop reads CASSLELRPPTDTQYF. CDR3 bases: TGTGCCAGCAGCTTGGAACTCAGGCCCCCCACAGATACGCAGTATTTT.

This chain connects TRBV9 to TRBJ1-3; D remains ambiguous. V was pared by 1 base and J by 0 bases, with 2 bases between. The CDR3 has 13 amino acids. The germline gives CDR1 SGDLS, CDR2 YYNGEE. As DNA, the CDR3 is TGTGCCAGCAGCGTACACTCTGGAAACACCATATATTTT. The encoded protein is CASSVHSGNTIYF.

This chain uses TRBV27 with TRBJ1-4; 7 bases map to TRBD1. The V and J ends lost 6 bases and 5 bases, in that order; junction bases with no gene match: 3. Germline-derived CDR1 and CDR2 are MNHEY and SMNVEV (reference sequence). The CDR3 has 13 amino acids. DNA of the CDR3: TGTGCCAGCAGGGGACAGAGCAATGAAAAACTGTTTTTT. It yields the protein CASRGQSNEKLFF. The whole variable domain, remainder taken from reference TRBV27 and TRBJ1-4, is EAQVTQNPRYLITVTGKKLTVTCSQNMNHEYMSWYRQDPGLGLRQIYYSMNVEVTDKGDVPEGYKVSRKEKRNFPLILESPSPNQTSLYFCASRGQSNEKLFFGSGTQLSVL.

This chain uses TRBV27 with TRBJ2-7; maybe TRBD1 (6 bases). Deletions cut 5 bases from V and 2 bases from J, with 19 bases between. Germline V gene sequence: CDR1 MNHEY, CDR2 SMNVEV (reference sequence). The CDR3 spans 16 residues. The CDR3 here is CASSPRQVQNPYEQYV. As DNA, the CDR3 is TGTGCCAGCAGTCCCCGACAGGTTCAGAATCCCTACGAGCAGTACGTC.

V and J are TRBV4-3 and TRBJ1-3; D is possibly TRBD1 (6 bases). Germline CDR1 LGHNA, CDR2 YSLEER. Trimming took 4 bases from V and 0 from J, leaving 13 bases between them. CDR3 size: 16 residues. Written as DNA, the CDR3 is TGCGCCAGCAGCCGAGCCAGGGGCACCTCTGGAAACACCATATATTTT. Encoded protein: CASSRARGTSGNTIYF.

The CDR3 DNA sequence: TGTGCCAGCAGCTTTACCCCGGCGGAGGGCGGAGAAAAACTGTTTTTT. This sequence encodes CASSFTPAEGGEKLFF. The chain has TRBV5-4 and TRBJ1-4; D is uncertain. Trimming cost V 2 bases and J 8 bases, with 19 bases left between them. This CDR3 is built from 16 residues. Germline assignment: CDR1 SGHNT and CDR2 YYREEE (reference sequence).